This T cell receptor (beta chain) was recorded in a study of blood T cell repertoires in COVID-19. Generated by immunoSEQ multiplex PCR, the TCRdb table keeps only in-frame clones and is missing some. The data show some 460,000 clones, with around nine tenths seen just once and around 4.4% held by the top ten. The CDR3 totals 12 residues. The V gene lost 9 bases and the J gene lost 6 bases, with 9 bases spanning the gap. The gene calls are TRBV12-3 or TRBV12-4 and TRBJ1-6, with D possibly TRBD1 on 6 matching bases. The TCR originated in a woman in her 30s with acute or convalescent COVID-19. The sample consisted of peripheral blood. The chain's CDR3 is CASGQSNSPLHF. The CDR3 DNA reads as TGTGCCAGTGGACAGTCTAATTCACCCCTCCACTTT.